A single sample gave rise to the 15 T cell receptor beta chains below, sequenced in a study of radiation and T cells in renal cell carcinoma. The method was immunoSEQ multiplex PCR; TCRdb's version includes in-frame clones alone and lacks a portion of them. The sample holds about 150,000 clones; 88% are singletons and the top ten take about 4.3%. Time point given: baseline pretreatment blood. Treatment in this sample: 15 Gy SBRT to primary tumor, nephrectomy 4 weeks later. This specimen was blood, taken from a patient whose treatment included radiotherapy and nephrectomy. Every receptor here comes from a woman aged 70-85 years with renal cell carcinoma.

The CDR3 DNA reads TGTGCCAGCAGCGTCACAGGTAGAACAGATACGCAGTATTTT. Residues: CASSVTGRTDTQYF. The chain is built from TRBV9 and TRBJ2-3; D might be TRBD1 (5 bases). V was clipped by 2 bases and J by 3 bases, with 10 bases between them. Germline V CDR1 and CDR2: SGDLS, YYNGEE. This CDR3 spans 14 amino acids.

J is TRBJ1-3 and V is TRBV6-1; D is uncertain. Germline assignment: CDR1 MNHNS and CDR2 SASEGT. This CDR3 is built from 14 residues. V shed 10 bases and J shed 3 bases, with 16 bases lying between them. CDR3 DNA sequence: TGTGCCACCGGTCGCGAGCCCTTTGGAAACACCATATATTTT. Its translation: CATGREPFGNTIYF.

The chain joins TRBV2 to TRBJ1-4, with a tentative D call TRBD1 (6 bases). Germline CDR1 reads SNHLY; CDR2 reads FYNNEI. The V end lost 1 base, the J end lost 10 bases, and 13 bases lay between the germline ends. The length of the CDR3 is 14 residues. The CDR3 loop is CASSEGAGVGKLFF. Here the CDR3 DNA reads TGTGCCAGCAGTGAAGGGGCAGGGGTTGGAAAACTGTTTTTT.

The CDR3 nucleotides read TGTGCCAGCAGTGAGAACCGGGCACCTGGAAACACCATATATTTT. It translates to CASSENRAPGNTIYF. V gene TRBV2 combines with J gene TRBJ1-3; no clear D. This CDR3 is built from 15 residues. V lost 3 bases to trimming and J lost 2 bases, with 11 bases between them. Germline CDR1 reads SNHLY; CDR2 reads FYNNEI.

The V gene is TRBV6-6, the J gene TRBJ1-5; no firm D call. V was cut by 5 bases and J by 0 bases, with 8 bases left in between. Germline V gene sequence: CDR1 MNHNY, CDR2 SVGAGI (reference sequence). The CDR3 is 14 residues long. In DNA, the CDR3 is TGTGCCAGCAGTCCCCGACATAGCAATCAGCCCCAGCATTTT. The encoded protein is CASSPRHSNQPQHF.

V usage is TRBV5-4 and J usage is TRBJ2-7; D uncertain. The CDR3 totals 16 residues. CDR1 and CDR2 (germline): SGHNT, YYREEE (reference sequence). V lost 0 bases and J lost 1, with 14 bases in between. The DNA of the CDR3 is TGTGCCAGCAGCTTGGCCGGCGGCAGGCGGTCCTACGAGCAGTACTTC. Encoded protein: CASSLAGGRRSYEQYF.

J is TRBJ2-5 and V is TRBV28; D is perhaps TRBD2 (5 bases). This CDR3 has 15 amino acids. V was trimmed by 5 bases and J by 1 base, leaving 14 bases between them. CDR1 MDHEN and CDR2 SYDVKM come from the germline V gene. Here the CDR3 reads CASSEIGGFQETQYF. For the CDR3, the DNA is TGTGCCAGCAGTGAAATAGGAGGTTTCCAAGAGACCCAGTACTTC.

The genes are TRBV7-2 and TRBJ2-3, with 7 bases that match TRBD1. Trimming took 1 base from V and 5 from J; bases not matched to a gene: 3. The CDR3 loop spans 14 amino acids. Germline lookup yields CDR1 SGHTA and CDR2 FQGNSA. CDR3 protein: CASSLDRGGDTQYF. CDR3 sequence (DNA): TGTGCCAGCAGCTTAGACAGGGGTGGAGATACGCAGTATTTT.

The J gene is TRBJ1-6, the V gene TRBV19, with 7 bases aligning to TRBD1. The CDR3 has 15 residues. V lost 4 bases and J lost 7; bases outside the gene matches: 7. From germline, CDR1 is LNHDA and CDR2 SQIVND (reference sequence). CDR3 nucleotide sequence: TGTGCCAGTAGTACCTCGACAGGGTTCAATTCACCCCTCCACTTT. It translates to CASSTSTGFNSPLHF.

This clone was recorded a few times. The chain is built from TRBV7-9 and TRBJ1-1; tentatively, D is TRBD1 (5 bases). The CDR3 is 11 residues long. Trimming pared 6 bases from V and 10 bases from J, leaving 12 bases between. CDR1 and CDR2 (germline): SEHNR, FQNEAQ (reference sequence). The CDR3 protein is CASSSGLLAFF. The CDR3, as DNA: TGTGCCAGCAGTTCGGGGCTTTTAGCTTTCTTT. The variable domain in full, completed from reference TRBV7-9 and TRBJ1-1, reads DTGVSQNPRHKITKRGQNVTFRCDPISEHNRLYWYRQTLGQGPEFLTYFQNEAQLEKSRLLSDRFSAERPKGSFSTLEIQRTEQGDSAMYLCASSSGLLAFFGQGTRLTVV.

The chain uses TRBV7-2 and TRBJ2-3; D remains ambiguous. This CDR3 has 14 amino acids. Germline V gene sequence: CDR1 SGHTA, CDR2 FQGNSA. V gave up 5 bases and J gave up 0 bases, with 9 bases separating them. The CDR3 DNA reads as TGTGCCAGCAGCCCCGACATCAGCACAGATACGCAGTATTTT. Translated, it gives CASSPDISTDTQYF.

This clone was recorded once. CDR3 in amino acids: CASSSPSGGPDTQYF. CDR3 nucleotide sequence: TGTGCCAGCTCCTCGCCCAGCGGGGGGCCGGATACGCAGTATTTT. The V and J genes are TRBV18 and TRBJ2-3; 9 bases match TRBD2. There are 15 residues in the CDR3. The germline gives CDR1 KGHSH, CDR2 LQKENI. With V trimmed by 6 bases and J by 6 bases, 10 bases remained unmatched.

The chain combines TRBV19 with TRBJ2-7; 9 bases line up with TRBD1. The CDR3 extends over 14 amino acids. J gave up 2 bases and V 2 bases, and 1 base lay outside the gene matches. The germline V gene encodes CDR1 LNHDA and CDR2 SQIVND (reference sequence). In nucleotides, the CDR3 is TGTGCCAGTAGTATAACAGGGGGCGCCTACGAGCAGTACTTC. Translation gives CASSITGGAYEQYF.

V usage is TRBV2 and J usage is TRBJ1-4, with 8 bases identical to TRBD1. Germline CDR1 and CDR2: SNHLY and FYNNEI. J gave up 5 bases and V 6 bases, and 8 bases lay outside the gene matches. The CDR3 spans 15 residues. In nucleotides, the CDR3 is TGTGCCAGCAGGGAGACAGGGGTTGTGAATGAAAAACTGTTTTTT. Translated: CASRETGVVNEKLFF.

V and J are TRBV5-4 and TRBJ2-1, with D possibly being TRBD2 (7 bases). Germline V lookup: CDR1 SGHNT, CDR2 YYREEE (reference sequence). The CDR3 has 15 residues. With 3 bases removed from V and 4 bases from J, the gap between germline ends came to 14 bases. CDR3 protein: CASSSTGRGYNEQFF. CDR3 DNA: TGTGCCAGCAGCTCCACAGGGAGGGGATACAATGAGCAGTTCTTC.